The present T cell receptor (beta chain) was sequenced within a study of Graves' ophthalmopathy and Graves' hyperthyroidism. Amplified material comprised TCR beta CDR3 regions derived from RNA transcripts. First-round RT-PCR relied on HTBI primers, and a second-round multiplex PCR came next. TCRdb passed the multiplex PCR reads through MiXCR, listing each CDR3 protein once. The repertoire holds about 400,000 distinct CDR3 sequences, about 16% seen once, with roughly 1.5% in the top ten. Where ophthalmopathy was present, donors had moderate-to-severe activity, CAS ≥3, NOSPECS ≥4 and duration under 3 months. If patients had other autoimmune diseases, uncontrolled infections, pregnancy or lactation, they were excluded. This clonotype was detected ten times or more. The V gene lost 8 bases and the J gene lost 0 bases, with 8 bases spanning the gap. Germline CDR1 reads MNHEY; CDR2 reads SVGAGI. The CDR3 has 13 residues.

The chain recombines TRBV6-5 with TRBJ1-5, with D hard to call. This clonotype originated in a woman between 18 and 30 years old with Graves' ophthalmopathy. Sequenced material: peripheral blood. This CDR3 is CASQGVSNQPQHF. In nucleotides, the CDR3 is TGTGCCAGCCAAGGAGTTAGCAATCAGCCCCAGCATTTT.